A single sample gave rise to the 22 T cell receptor beta chains below, sequenced in a study of blood T cell repertoires in COVID-19. The data were produced by immunoSEQ multiplex PCR, yet TCRdb's version contains in-frame clones alone and is incomplete. The sample carries about 250,000 clones, 80% to 85% recorded once. The material sequenced was peripheral blood. These receptors were obtained from a middle-aged man with active or convalescent COVID-19.

This clone was seen a single time. V and J are TRBV4-2 and TRBJ1-3; D gene ambiguous. This CDR3 spans 16 amino acids. V was cut by 2 bases and J by 0 bases, with 11 bases left in between. CDR1 LGHNA and CDR2 YNFKEQ come from the germline V gene. This CDR3 reads CASSQWAQSSGNTIYF. Here the CDR3 DNA reads TGTGCCAGCAGCCAATGGGCCCAGAGCTCTGGAAACACCATATATTTT.

V is TRBV7-2 and J is TRBJ2-7, with D possibly being TRBD1 (6 bases). Between the trimmed V and J ends, which lost 1 base and 9 bases, there was a span of 13 bases. The V gene's germline CDR1 is SGHTA and CDR2 FQGNSA. The CDR3 length is 13 residues. The CDR3 DNA follows: TGTGCCAGCAGCTTAGAGACAGGCCGGGGGCAGTACTTC. This translates into CASSLETGRGQYF.

The chain uses TRBV5-5 and TRBJ2-7; 10 bases agree with TRBD1. Germline V gene data show CDR1 as SGHKS and CDR2 as YYEKEE (reference sequence). The V gene end was trimmed by 0 bases and the J gene end by 4 bases; junction bases not matched to a gene: 4. CDR3 size: 15 residues. The CDR3 region is CASSLAGTGVYEQYF. The CDR3, as DNA: TGTGCCAGCAGCTTGGCCGGGACAGGGGTTTACGAGCAGTACTTC.

The rearrangement links TRBV5-1 to TRBJ2-2; tentative D call: TRBD1 (5 bases). The CDR3 loop spans 15 amino acids. Germline assignment: CDR1 SGHRS and CDR2 YFSETQ. The ends were cut back, 0 bases at V and 5 bases at J, with 11 bases in the middle. In DNA form, the CDR3 reads TGCGCCAGCAGCTTGGTAGGGGCAGGGACCGGGGAGCTGTTTTTT. Protein product: CASSLVGAGTGELFF.

This clone has a single count. The V gene is TRBV5-8, the J gene TRBJ1-1, with 8 bases that match TRBD1. Germline CDR1 SGHTS, CDR2 YDEGEE. This CDR3 spans 14 amino acids. The V gene end was trimmed by 1 base and the J gene end by 5 bases; junction bases not matched to a gene: 4. CDR3 coding DNA: TGTGCCAGCAGCTTGCGACAGGGGAGAACTGAAGCTTTCTTT. It yields the protein CASSLRQGRTEAFF. Supplemented by reference TRBV5-8 and TRBJ1-1, the full variable domain reads EAGVTQSPTHLIKTRGQQATLRCSPISGHTSVYWYQQALGLGLQFLLWYDEGEERNRGNFPPRFSGRQFPNYSSELNVNALELEDSALYLCASSLRQGRTEAFFGQGTRLTVV.

The chain uses TRBV19 and TRBJ2-4; perhaps TRBD2 as D (6 bases). The CDR3 length is 15 residues. From germline, CDR1 is LNHDA and CDR2 SQIVND (reference sequence). V gave up 6 bases and J gave up 0 bases, with 12 bases separating them. DNA of the CDR3: TGTGCCAGTAGGCGGACTAACCTAGCCAAAAACATTCAGTACTTC. It encodes CASRRTNLAKNIQYF.

The chain carries TRBV6-5 and TRBJ1-2; D unresolved. In germline, CDR1 is MNHEY, CDR2 SVGAGI. The V end lost 1 base, the J end lost 4 bases, and 10 bases lay between the germline ends. The length of the CDR3 is 14 residues. CDR3 protein: CASSYFARGYGYTF. The CDR3 DNA follows: TGTGCCAGCAGTTACTTCGCTCGGGGCTATGGCTACACCTTC.

The chain carries TRBV28 and TRBJ1-1; D is ambiguous. Trimming stripped 4 bases from V and 11 bases from J, with 14 bases between. Looked up from germline, CDR1 is MDHEN and CDR2 is SYDVKM. The CDR3 covers 12 residues. The DNA for the CDR3 is TGTGCCAGCAGTTCATTGACACCCATCGCTTTCTTT. This translates into CASSSLTPIAFF.

J is TRBJ2-3 and V is TRBV7-2, with D perhaps matching TRBD2 (6 bases). The CDR3 sequence is 15 residues long. The ends were cut back, 2 bases at V and 0 bases at J, with 9 bases in the middle. Germline CDR1 SGHTA, CDR2 FQGNSA. The CDR3 spells CASSLMGGSTDTQYF. CDR3 coding DNA: TGTGCCAGCAGCTTAATGGGGGGTAGCACAGATACGCAGTATTTT.

The V call is TRBV6-2 or TRBV6-3, the J call TRBJ2-3, with 8 bases aligning to TRBD2. CDR1 is MNHEY and CDR2 is SVGEGT in the germline V gene. This CDR3 has 16 residues. Unmatched junction bases numbered 12, after V lost 4 bases and J lost 6 bases. Written as DNA, the CDR3 is TGTGCCAGCAGTTTGAGGGGAGCGGGGGAGAGGGATACGCAGTATTTT. Protein sequence: CASSLRGAGERDTQYF.

There are a few counts of this clone. The V call is TRBV30, the J call TRBJ1-1, with 9 bases that match TRBD1. The CDR3 runs 13 residues. With 3 bases clipped from V and 5 bases from J, the junction kept 4 bases outside the gene matches. Germline V CDR1 and CDR2: GTSNPN, SVGIG (reference sequence). CDR3 DNA: TGTGCCTGGAGGCCGGGACAGGGTACTGAAGCTTTCTTT. Its protein is CAWRPGQGTEAFF.

The chain couples TRBV28 to TRBJ1-2; D remains unclear. The CDR3 contains 12 residues. Germline CDR1 and CDR2: MDHEN and SYDVKM. Trimming pared 8 bases from V and 8 bases from J, leaving 15 bases between. Here the CDR3 DNA reads TGTGCCAGCGCCGATCTCCCGCGGGGCTACACCTTC. It yields the protein CASADLPRGYTF.

This clone was observed once. The chain links TRBV6-2 or TRBV6-3 to TRBJ2-1; TRBD2 agrees at 12 bases. Trimming at V came to 2 bases and at J to 8 bases, leaving 22 bases not matched to a gene. The CDR3 is made up of 21 amino acids. Per germline, CDR1 MNHEY and CDR2 SVGEGT. The CDR3 here is CASSYPGLAGGPFRQTHEQFF. The DNA for the CDR3 is TGTGCCAGCAGTTACCCTGGCCTAGCGGGGGGGCCGTTTAGGCAGACCCATGAGCAGTTCTTC.

V gene TRBV29-1 combines with J gene TRBJ2-7, with 7 positions matching TRBD1. Germline lookup yields CDR1 SQVTM and CDR2 ANQGSEA. After removal of 3 bases from V and 3 bases from J, the junction contained 5 bases not matched to a gene. The CDR3 has 13 amino acids. CDR3 nucleotide sequence: TGCAGCGTTGAGGGGACAGATTACTACGAGCAGTACTTC. Its protein product is CSVEGTDYYEQYF.

J is TRBJ2-7 and V is TRBV6-1; D gene ambiguous. The V end was cut by 3 bases, the J end by 0 bases, with 6 bases between. Germline V gene data show CDR1 as MNHNS and CDR2 as SASEGT. The CDR3 covers 13 residues. CDR3 coding DNA: TGTGCCAGCAGTGATTACAGCTCCTACGAGCAGTACTTC. The encoded protein is CASSDYSSYEQYF.

This sequence joins TRBV28 and TRBJ1-6; a weak D match, TRBD1 (6 bases). V lost 5 bases and J lost 8, with 25 bases in between. Germline V lookup: CDR1 MDHEN, CDR2 SYDVKM. The CDR3 is made up of 18 amino acids. The CDR3 loop reads CASSASRGLGSMDSPLHF. The CDR3 bases are TGTGCCAGCAGTGCGTCCAGGGGTCTCGGTTCAATGGATTCACCCCTCCACTTT.

CDR3 sequence: CASSPFSGGEKLFF. CDR3 sequence (DNA): TGTGCCAGCAGCCCCTTCTCGGGGGGTGAAAAACTGTTTTTT. The chain couples TRBV7-9 to TRBJ1-4; tentatively, D is TRBD1 (5 bases). The CDR3 length is 14 residues. The V end lost 5 bases, the J end lost 7 bases, and 14 bases lay between the germline ends. CDR1 is SEHNR and CDR2 is FQNEAQ in the germline V gene (reference sequence). Full variable domain (missing parts from reference TRBV7-9 and TRBJ1-4): DTGVSQNPRHKITKRGQNVTFRCDPISEHNRLYWYRQTLGQGPEFLTYFQNEAQLEKSRLLSDRFSAERPKGSFSTLEIQRTEQGDSAMYLCASSPFSGGEKLFFGSGTQLSVL.

The chain uses TRBV7-6 and TRBJ2-5; 11 bases fit TRBD2. Trimming removed 4 bases from V and 2 bases from J; junction bases left unmatched: 6. The CDR3 length is 16 residues. In germline, CDR1 is SGHVS, CDR2 FNYEAQ. CDR3: CASSSYTSGGQETQYF. In DNA form, the CDR3 reads TGTGCCAGCAGCTCCTATACTAGCGGGGGACAAGAGACCCAGTACTTC.

This clone is a singleton in its sample. The CDR3 DNA follows: TGTGCCAGCAGCCAATGGAGGGGAGGGGAGACCCAGTACTTC. It codes for CASSQWRGGETQYF. This chain uses TRBV3-1 (or the pseudogene TRBV3-2) with TRBJ2-5; 7 bases map to TRBD2. The CDR3 contains 14 residues. V trimming: 2 bases; J trimming: 5 bases; junction bases outside the gene matches: 5. Germline values: CDR1 LGHDT, CDR2 YNNKEL (reference sequence).

J is TRBJ1-1 and V is TRBV5-8; D is unresolved. The V gene lost 0 bases and the J gene lost 1 base, with 10 bases spanning the gap. This CDR3 spans 15 amino acids. Germline V gene lookup returns CDR1 SGHTS and CDR2 YDEGEE. CDR3 region: CASSLGRGRNTEAFF. The CDR3 coding sequence is TGTGCCAGCAGCTTGGGTCGAGGAAGGAACACTGAAGCTTTCTTT.

The rearrangement links TRBV2 to TRBJ1-2; no definite D call. The germline gives CDR1 SNHLY, CDR2 FYNNEI. This CDR3 has 11 residues. V lost 6 bases and J lost 11, with 13 bases in between. The CDR3 DNA sequence: TGTGCCAGCAGGACTACCGGGGAGTACACCTTC. Translated, it gives CASRTTGEYTF.

The chain combines TRBV4-1 with TRBJ1-1; D call uncertain. The CDR3 has 13 residues. Trimming stripped 0 bases from V and 7 bases from J, with 9 bases between. The germline CDR1 and CDR2 sequences are MGHRA and YSYEKL. In nucleotides, the CDR3 is TGCGCCAGCAGCCAAGAGAGCGGATATGAAGCTTTCTTT. Translating gives CASSQESGYEAFF.